The clone carrying this TCR beta chain was seen at least ten times. Around 9.9 ml of fresh peripheral blood supplied the PBMCs. This sample was included in a study of T cells in Graves' hyperthyroidism and ophthalmopathy. Researchers amplified the TCR beta CDR3 regions from RNA transcripts. With the HTBI primer set, the TCR CDR3 went through a first round of RT-PCR. MiXCR was run by TCRdb on the multiplex PCR reads, yielding one entry per CDR3 protein. The sample lists some 460,000 distinct CDR3 sequences; 15% to 19% were seen once. The receptor comes from a woman aged 18-29 years with Graves' hyperthyroidism. The sample comprised blood.

The CDR3 nucleotides read TGTGCCAGTCTCGACAGGGGGCGGGAGACCCAGTACTTC. It codes for CASLDRGRETQYF. The chain uses TRBV19 and TRBJ2-5, with 10 bases matching TRBD1. Germline V gives CDR1 LNHDA, CDR2 SQIVND (reference sequence). The length of the CDR3 is 13 residues. V trimming: 8 bases; J trimming: 5 bases; junction bases outside the gene matches: 5.